What follows is one TCR beta chain and its context. Synthetically made TCR analog templates were put into each PCR as spikes. Generated by immunoSEQ multiplex PCR, the TCRdb table keeps only in-frame clones and is missing some. There are approximately 50,000 clones in the sample; 88% occur only once, and 2% to 2.5% lies in the top ten. Regarding time point: peripheral blood 6 weeks after treatment start. Patients each gave 1 to 8 samples, pretreatment and on-treatment. Trimming took 4 bases from V and 3 from J, leaving 23 bases between them. The CDR3 extends over 18 amino acids. Germline V gene lookup returns CDR1 MGHRA and CDR2 YSYEKL. The sample is drawn from a study of PD-L1 blockade in urothelial cancer. On the study more broadly: In 2014 therapy began: atezolizumab 1,200 mg intravenously every 3 weeks.

This receptor was identified in a man aged 55-75 years with urothelial cancer. The source was PBMCs, collected around atezolizumab (anti-PD-L1) treatment. The rearrangement links TRBV4-1 to TRBJ2-3, with D perhaps matching TRBD2 (5 bases). The CDR3 nucleotides read TGCGCCAGCAGCCCAGACCCTCGGGAAGCGCGAGGGACAGATACGCAGTATTTT. Translating gives CASSPDPREARGTDTQYF.